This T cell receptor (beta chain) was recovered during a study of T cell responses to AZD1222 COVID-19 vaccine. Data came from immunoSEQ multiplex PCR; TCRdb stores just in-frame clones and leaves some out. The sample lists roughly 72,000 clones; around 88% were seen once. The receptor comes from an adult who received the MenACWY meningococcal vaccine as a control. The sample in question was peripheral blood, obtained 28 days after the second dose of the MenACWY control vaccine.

The CDR3 coding sequence is TGCGCCAGCAGCGAGGGAGACCGAAATCAGCCCCAGCATTTT. Translating it yields CASSEGDRNQPQHF. The chain uses TRBV5-1 and TRBJ1-5; D not resolved. CDR1 and CDR2 from the germline V gene are SGHRS and YFSETQ. Trimming removed 4 bases from V and 4 bases from J, with 12 bases in between. This CDR3 is 14 amino acids long.